The 30 T cell receptor beta chains below all came from one sample that was sequenced in a study of blood T cell repertoires in COVID-19. Produced via immunoSEQ multiplex PCR; TCRdb's table is partial and in-frame only. Here the sample spans around 15,000 clones, roughly 79% being singletons. Material: peripheral blood. These receptors all stem from a man in his 70s with active or convalescent COVID-19.

This sequence joins TRBV28 and TRBJ1-5, with D unclear. This CDR3 has 12 residues. From germline, CDR1 is MDHEN and CDR2 SYDVKM. Between the trimmed V and J ends, which lost 8 bases and 6 bases, there was a span of 11 bases. The CDR3 protein is CASDLAAQPQHF. For the CDR3, the DNA is TGTGCCAGCGACTTGGCGGCTCAGCCCCAGCATTTT.

CDR3 region: CASISDLPGGYTF. In DNA form, the CDR3 reads TGTGCCAGCATTTCCGACCTCCCGGGGGGCTACACCTTC. The chain combines TRBV6-6 with TRBJ1-2, with D hard to call. Trimming took 7 bases from V and 8 from J, leaving 17 bases between them. This CDR3 contains 13 residues. Germline V lookup: CDR1 MNHNY, CDR2 SVGAGI (reference sequence).

The chain links TRBV2 to TRBJ1-5; D gene unclear. Germline V gene lookup returns CDR1 SNHLY and CDR2 FYNNEI. V was pared by 4 bases and J by 4 bases, with 14 bases between. CDR3 length: 15 amino acids. CDR3 nucleotide sequence: TGTGCCAGCAGTGTAACGGTCGCGAGGAATCAGCCCCAGCATTTT. This codes for CASSVTVARNQPQHF.

This CDR3 reads CASSLDRGPQDTQYF. In nucleotides, the CDR3 is TGTGCCAGCAGCTTAGACAGGGGGCCCCAAGATACGCAGTATTTT. The chain joins TRBV13 to TRBJ2-3, with 9 bases that match TRBD1. V lost 1 base, J lost 5 bases, and 4 bases stayed unmatched. The CDR3 totals 15 residues. Germline CDR1 reads PRHDT; CDR2 reads FYEKMQ (reference sequence).

In DNA form, the CDR3 reads TGTGCCAGCAGTTCGCATGGGCTCGGGGGCACCGGGGAGCTGTTTTTT. Translation gives CASSSHGLGGTGELFF. The chain is built from TRBV6-5 and TRBJ2-2; perhaps TRBD2 as D (6 bases). Germline V gene lookup returns CDR1 MNHEY and CDR2 SVGAGI. The CDR3 is 16 residues long. The V gene lost 4 bases and the J gene lost 4 bases, with 16 bases spanning the gap.

With regard to this clone: A much larger clone lies a single base off, so this may be a read error. The V call is TRBV5-8, the J call TRBJ1-4; 9 bases are a match to TRBD1. The ends lost 4 bases at V and 5 bases at J; junction bases unmatched: 3. The CDR3 consists of 14 residues. The germline CDR1 and CDR2 sequences are SGHTS and YDEGEE. CDR3 bases: TGTGCCAGCAGCCCCGGGACAGGGAATGAAAAACTGTTTTTT. Its translation: CASSPGTGNEKLFF.

This chain links TRBV6-2 or TRBV6-3 with TRBJ2-1; D ambiguous. V lost 0 bases and J 9 bases, leaving 9 bases between the germline ends. CDR1 is MNHEY, CDR2 SVGEGT, per germline. CDR3 length equals 13 residues. CDR3 DNA sequence: TGTGCCAGCAGTTACTCGTTTCATAGTGAGCAGTTCTTC. Residues: CASSYSFHSEQFF.

In this sample, this clone turned up a few times. This rearrangement joins TRBV5-6 to TRBJ2-7, with a weak D call TRBD1 (6 bases). The CDR3 runs 13 residues. Germline CDR1 is SGHDT and CDR2 is YYEEEE. V was shortened by 0 bases and J by 7 bases, with 11 bases between the two germline ends. This CDR3 reads CASSLAPQGEQYF. The CDR3 coding sequence is TGTGCCAGCAGCTTGGCGCCCCAGGGGGAGCAGTACTTC.

The table lists this clone with a few counts. V is TRBV10-3 and J is TRBJ1-3, with D tentatively TRBD1 (6 bases). The CDR3 spans 16 residues. Germline values: CDR1 ENHRY, CDR2 SYGVKD. Trimming removed 5 bases at V and 4 bases at J, with 18 bases between. The CDR3 protein is CAISNQGPTGGNTIYF. The CDR3 bases are TGTGCCATCAGTAACCAGGGCCCTACAGGGGGAAACACCATATATTTT.

This clone was counted a few times. This sequence joins TRBV19 and TRBJ1-5; 9 positions match TRBD1. Trimming cost V 1 base and J 6 bases; bases outside gene matches: 4. Germline V CDR1 and CDR2: LNHDA, SQIVND (reference sequence). This CDR3 has 15 residues. The CDR3 is CASSIGGTGTQPQHF. The DNA of the CDR3 is TGTGCCAGTAGTATAGGTGGGACAGGGACTCAGCCCCAGCATTTT. The full variable domain, its missing parts supplied by reference TRBV19 and TRBJ1-5, is DGGITQSPKYLFRKEGQNVTLSCEQNLNHDAMYWYRQDPGQGLRLIYYSQIVNDFQKGDIAEGYSVSREKKESFPLTVTSAQKNPTAFYLCASSIGGTGTQPQHFGDGTRLSIL.

The chain combines TRBV21-1 with TRBJ2-7; the table's D call TRBD2 went unverified against the DNA. TRBV21-1 is classified as a pseudogene. The length of the CDR3 is 17 residues. CDR3 sequence: CASSKGGGGPFSYEQYF. DNA for the CDR3: TGTGCCAGCAGCAAAGGGGGAGGGGGGCCCTTCTCCTACGAGCAGTACTTC.

The chain couples TRBV19 to TRBJ1-2; 9 nucleotides line up with TRBD1. This CDR3 is built from 19 residues. Per the germline V gene, CDR1 is LNHDA and CDR2 is SQIVND (reference sequence). V trimming: 6 bases; J trimming: 2 bases; junction bases outside the gene matches: 19. Here the CDR3 reads CASSMTHSGQGTGNYGYTF. Here the CDR3 DNA reads TGTGCCAGTAGCATGACCCACTCGGGACAGGGAACGGGCAACTATGGCTACACCTTC.

This chain uses TRBV28 with TRBJ1-1, with 9 bases fitting TRBD1. This CDR3 region has 15 residues. Trimming at V came to 3 bases and at J to 6 bases, leaving 8 bases not matched to a gene. From germline, CDR1 is MDHEN and CDR2 SYDVKM. The CDR3: CASSFQYRGLAEAFF. The CDR3 DNA reads TGTGCCAGCAGTTTCCAGTACAGGGGGCTGGCTGAAGCTTTCTTT.

This clone was counted once. This chain connects TRBV5-1 to TRBJ2-5, with a weak D call TRBD1 (6 bases). Trimming pared 4 bases from V and 2 bases from J, leaving 9 bases between. This CDR3 contains 13 residues. Germline CDR1 reads SGHRS; CDR2 reads YFSETQ. CDR3 sequence (DNA): TGCGCCAGCAGCCGGACAGTTCAAGAGACCCAGTACTTC. The encoded protein is CASSRTVQETQYF.

In its sample, this clone was seen once. The rearrangement uses TRBV9 and TRBJ2-4; 9 positions match TRBD2. The CDR3 extends over 20 amino acids. J was trimmed by 1 base and V by 4 bases; bases with no gene match: 18. Germline V gives CDR1 SGDLS, CDR2 YYNGEE. The CDR3 spells CASSPSVGGGAVEAKNIQYF. For the CDR3, the DNA is TGTGCCAGCAGCCCTTCCGTGGGCGGGGGGGCCGTTGAGGCCAAAAACATTCAGTACTTC.

J is TRBJ2-7 and V is TRBV5-1; tentatively, D is TRBD1 (5 bases). CDR3 length equals 17 residues. The V end was cut by 6 bases, the J end by 3 bases, with 25 bases between. Germline V lookup: CDR1 SGHRS, CDR2 YFSETQ. This CDR3 is CASTLSPQGDGYYEQYF. The CDR3 bases are TGCGCCAGCACCCTGTCCCCCCAGGGTGACGGGTACTACGAGCAGTACTTC.

V and J are TRBV20-1 and TRBJ1-2; D might be TRBD1 (6 bases). Looked up from germline, CDR1 is DFQATT and CDR2 is SNEGSKA (reference sequence). V dropped 3 bases and J dropped 5 bases, with 13 bases sitting between them. This CDR3 has 13 residues. CDR3 coding DNA: TGCAGTGCTAGTTCCAGGGGTGATTATGGCTACACCTTC. Its translation: CSASSRGDYGYTF.

The chain has TRBV18 and TRBJ2-7, with D maybe TRBD2 (7 bases). Trimming cost V 0 bases and J 1 base, with 13 bases left between them. This CDR3 contains 16 residues. The V gene's germline CDR1 is KGHSH and CDR2 LQKENI. This CDR3 reads CASSPPGGPGSYEQYF. The CDR3 bases are TGTGCCAGCTCACCACCGGGGGGGCCAGGGTCCTACGAGCAGTACTTC.

This clone was seen a handful of times. The chain recombines TRBV5-1 with TRBJ2-7; D possibly corresponds to TRBD1 (5 bases). CDR3 length equals 16 residues. V was trimmed by 2 bases and J by 3 bases, leaving 18 bases between them. The V gene's germline CDR1 is SGHRS and CDR2 YFSETQ. The CDR3 region is CASSFRSEQAFYEQYF. CDR3 nucleotides: TGCGCCAGCAGCTTTAGGAGTGAACAGGCATTCTACGAGCAGTACTTC. Variable domain in full (rest from reference TRBV5-1 and TRBJ2-7): KAGVTQTPRYLIKTRGQQVTLSCSPISGHRSVSWYQQTPGQGLQFLFEYFSETQRNKGNFPGRFSGRQFSNSRSEMNVSTLELGDSALYLCASSFRSEQAFYEQYFGPGTRLTVT.

This sequence joins TRBV29-1 and TRBJ1-2; 8 nucleotides align to TRBD1. The CDR3 totals 13 residues. Germline assignment: CDR1 SQVTM and CDR2 ANQGSEA. V lost 6 bases to trimming and J lost 4 bases; unmatched junction nucleotides: 7. CDR3 region: CSVDRGRGYGYTF. The CDR3 region has the DNA TGCAGCGTAGACAGGGGCCGGGGCTATGGCTACACCTTC.

The chain employs TRBV14 and TRBJ1-1; D is unclear. Germline assignment: CDR1 SGHDN and CDR2 FVKESK. Trimming pared 4 bases from V and 0 bases from J, leaving 12 bases between. The CDR3 is 15 residues long. Written as DNA, the CDR3 is TGTGCCAGCAGCCGCAGGACTGGCTTGAACACTGAAGCTTTCTTT. Its translation: CASSRRTGLNTEAFF.

As DNA, the CDR3 is TGTGCCAGCACCCCGACAGGCCTCTATGGCTACACCTTC. This sequence encodes CASTPTGLYGYTF. This sequence joins TRBV6-5 and TRBJ1-2; D is perhaps TRBD1 (6 bases). The germline CDR1 and CDR2 sequences are MNHEY and SVGAGI. V lost 7 bases, J lost 4 bases, and 13 bases lay in between. The CDR3 is 13 amino acids.

This sequence joins TRBV6-5 and TRBJ2-3; 11 bases line up with TRBD1. Unmatched junction bases numbered 5, after V lost 6 bases and J lost 3 bases. The germline gives CDR1 MNHEY, CDR2 SVGAGI. The CDR3 totals 15 residues. CDR3: CASRLGQGATDTQYF. Written as DNA, the CDR3 is TGTGCCAGCAGATTAGGACAGGGGGCAACAGATACGCAGTATTTT.

CDR3 sequence reads: CAWRISGTGGMNEQFF. The DNA of the CDR3 is TGTGCCTGGAGAATCTCCGGGACAGGGGGCATGAATGAGCAGTTCTTC. The chain uses TRBV30 and TRBJ2-1, with 12 bases identical to TRBD1. V shed 3 bases and J 7 bases; nucleotides not matched to a gene: 10. The CDR3 length is 16 residues. Germline V gene lookup returns CDR1 GTSNPN and CDR2 SVGIG (reference sequence).

This chain links TRBV19 with TRBJ2-4, with 7 nucleotides matching TRBD1. This CDR3 spans 15 amino acids. Germline loops: CDR1 LNHDA, CDR2 SQIVND (reference sequence). Trimming took 3 bases from V and 5 from J; bases not matched to a gene: 7. CDR3 nucleotides: TGTGCCAGTAGTATCAAGGGGGCCCTCCAAAACATTCAGTACTTC. Translating it yields CASSIKGALQNIQYF.

This chain joins TRBV2 and TRBJ2-2; D is perhaps TRBD1 (5 bases). This CDR3 spans 16 amino acids. The germline gives CDR1 SNHLY, CDR2 FYNNEI. V was cut by 3 bases and J by 1 base, with 12 bases left in between. The CDR3 DNA reads as TGTGCCAGCAGTGATGGGCAAAGGGGGAACACCGGGGAGCTGTTTTTT. This translates into CASSDGQRGNTGELFF.

The chain recombines TRBV21-1 with TRBJ1-4. TRBV21-1 is described as a pseudogene. The CDR3 sequence is 16 residues long. The CDR3 spells CASSDHWRIIHEKLFF. The DNA for the CDR3 is TGTGCCAGCAGCGACCACTGGAGGATCATTCATGAAAAACTGTTTTTT.

This clone was recorded a few times. The V call is TRBV7-9, the J call TRBJ2-5; 9 bases agree with TRBD1. There are 14 residues in the CDR3. The V segment lost 7 bases and the J segment 5 bases; nucleotides outside the gene matches: 8. Germline V gene lookup returns CDR1 SEHNR and CDR2 FQNEAQ (reference sequence). CDR3 in DNA: TGTGCCAGCATACAGGGGGCAGTAGGGGAGACCCAGTACTTC. Residues: CASIQGAVGETQYF.

This clone was counted a few times. The V gene is TRBV2, the J gene TRBJ1-2; D is unclear. The CDR3 has 13 amino acids. Between the trimmed V and J ends, which lost 6 bases and 3 bases, there was a span of 11 bases. Germline values: CDR1 SNHLY, CDR2 FYNNEI. CDR3 protein: CASRSTAYYGYTF. The CDR3 DNA is TGTGCCAGCAGGAGCACCGCATACTATGGCTACACCTTC.

This sequence joins TRBV7-2 and TRBJ2-7; 8 nucleotides align to TRBD2. The CDR3 loop spans 14 amino acids. CDR1 is SGHTA and CDR2 is FQGNSA in the germline V gene. The V segment lost 5 bases and the J segment 5 bases; nucleotides outside the gene matches: 8. The CDR3 protein is CASSPPGLGNEQYF. CDR3 DNA: TGTGCCAGCAGCCCACCGGGACTAGGGAACGAGCAGTACTTC.